These 30 T cell receptor beta chains were sequenced from one sample in a study of blood T cell repertoires in COVID-19. TCRdb keeps only in-frame clones here, not all; method: immunoSEQ multiplex PCR. The sample carries about 410,000 clones, around 89% recorded once. Sequencing was done on a sample of peripheral blood. These receptor sequences come from a woman between 40 and 50 years old with COVID-19, enrolled during active disease.

The rearrangement uses TRBV5-6 and TRBJ2-1; D perhaps matches TRBD1 (5 bases). The CDR3 is made up of 14 amino acids. The ends were cut back, 7 bases at V and 4 bases at J, with 15 bases in the middle. Germline values: CDR1 SGHDT, CDR2 YYEEEE. The CDR3 bases are TGTGCCAGCGGGGCTGGGCTTGTGTACAATGAGCAGTTCTTC. The encoded protein is CASGAGLVYNEQFF.

The V and J genes are TRBV5-1 and TRBJ1-1, with D uncertain. The CDR3 consists of 15 residues. V dropped 0 bases and J dropped 0 bases, with 9 bases sitting between them. CDR1 SGHRS and CDR2 YFSETQ come from the germline V gene. CDR3 sequence reads: CASSLGAILNTEAFF. The DNA for the CDR3 is TGCGCCAGCAGCTTGGGGGCAATCTTGAACACTGAAGCTTTCTTT.

V gene TRBV29-1 combines with J gene TRBJ2-1; 9 bases align to TRBD2. The CDR3 covers 15 residues. Trimming cost V 5 bases and J 11 bases; bases outside gene matches: 16. CDR1 and CDR2 (germline): SQVTM, ANQGSEA. The CDR3 is CSVRLNRLAGLQQFF. In nucleotides, the CDR3 is TGCAGCGTTCGCCTCAATAGGCTAGCGGGGTTGCAGCAGTTCTTC.

The DNA for the CDR3 is TGTGCCAGCAGTTTATTTTGGGACAGGGCAGAAAAACTGTTTTTT. Protein sequence: CASSLFWDRAEKLFF. The chain is built from TRBV27 and TRBJ1-4; 9 bases fit TRBD1. This CDR3 has 15 residues. Germline values: CDR1 MNHEY, CDR2 SMNVEV (reference sequence). V shed 1 base and J 8 bases; nucleotides not matched to a gene: 5.

The chain carries TRBV6-5 and TRBJ1-1; TRBD1 matches at 9 bases. The CDR3 covers 14 residues. CDR1 is MNHEY and CDR2 is SVGAGI in the germline V gene. J gave up 4 bases and V 6 bases, and 6 bases lay outside the gene matches. The CDR3 reads CASRGTGWGTEAFF. For the CDR3, the DNA is TGTGCCAGCAGGGGGACAGGGTGGGGCACTGAAGCTTTCTTT.

The chain has TRBV24-1 and TRBJ2-1; 10 bases agree with TRBD1. The CDR3 runs to 22 residues. Germline CDR1 and CDR2: KGHDR and SFDVKD. After removal of 5 bases from V and 0 bases from J, the junction contained 21 bases not matched to a gene. Here the CDR3 DNA reads TGTGCCACCAGTGGCCTTTCTGACAGGGGGCTAATTACGTCGAGCTCCTACAATGAGCAGTTCTTC. It translates to CATSGLSDRGLITSSSYNEQFF.

This clone occurred once. The V gene is TRBV7-9, the J gene TRBJ2-7, with TRBD1 identical over 7 bases. The ends lost 4 bases at V and 3 bases at J; junction bases unmatched: 12. The CDR3 totals 16 residues. Germline lookup yields CDR1 SEHNR and CDR2 FQNEAQ (reference sequence). The CDR3 sequence is CASSSFSGQLGYEQYF. DNA of the CDR3: TGTGCCAGCAGCTCCTTTTCGGGACAGCTAGGCTACGAGCAGTACTTC.

CDR3 protein: CASSLFTGESSYNEQFF. The CDR3 coding sequence is TGCGCCAGCAGCTTATTTACAGGGGAGAGCTCCTACAATGAGCAGTTCTTC. The J gene is TRBJ2-1, the V gene TRBV4-3; 7 bases line up with TRBD1. This CDR3 has 17 amino acids. The junction had 10 bases not matched to a gene; V was cut back by 5 bases and J by 0 bases. Germline V CDR1 and CDR2: LGHNA, YSLEER.

V usage is TRBV24-1 and J usage is TRBJ2-1; TRBD2 might be the D (6 bases). Germline V gene lookup returns CDR1 KGHDR and CDR2 SFDVKD. This CDR3 region has 13 residues. V lost 1 base and J lost 10, with 10 bases in between. This chain's CDR3 is CATSDFRDLEQFF. DNA of the CDR3: TGTGCCACCAGTGATTTCCGGGACTTAGAGCAGTTCTTC.

This clone was seen a handful of times. This same CDR3 is encoded by further DNA sequences in the sample. The chain couples TRBV27 to TRBJ1-5; 8 bases are a match to TRBD1. V shed 8 bases and J 5 bases; nucleotides not matched to a gene: 8. Germline V gene sequence: CDR1 MNHEY, CDR2 SMNVEV (reference sequence). The CDR3 consists of 14 residues. The CDR3 reads CASRSGTGHQPQHF. The CDR3 bases are TGTGCCAGCCGATCCGGGACAGGACATCAGCCCCAGCATTTT.

The chain couples TRBV6-2 or TRBV6-3 to TRBJ2-7, with 8 bases identical to TRBD1. The trim removed 2 bases at V and 3 bases at J, leaving 6 bases unmatched. Germline lookup yields CDR1 MNHEY and CDR2 SVGEGT. The CDR3 contains 15 residues. DNA of the CDR3: TGTGCCAGCAGTTACAAGGACAGGGAATACTACGAGCAGTACTTC. It translates to CASSYKDREYYEQYF.

The chain recombines TRBV28 with TRBJ1-3; the match to TRBD1 covers 7 bases. CDR1 MDHEN and CDR2 SYDVKM come from the germline V gene. CDR3 length: 15 amino acids. The V segment lost 5 bases and the J segment 4 bases; nucleotides outside the gene matches: 8. As DNA, the CDR3 is TGTGCCAGCAGTACACAGGGGATGAAGGGAAACACCATATATTTT. The encoded protein is CASSTQGMKGNTIYF.

This clone was observed once. The chain uses TRBV6-6 and TRBJ2-3; perhaps TRBD1 as D (5 bases). The CDR3 runs 15 residues. Between the trimmed V and J ends, which lost 6 bases and 2 bases, there was a span of 15 bases. CDR1 and CDR2 from the germline V gene are MNHNY and SVGAGI (reference sequence). CDR3 in amino acids: CASSPQGVPTDTQYF. The CDR3 DNA sequence: TGTGCCAGCAGCCCCCAGGGCGTTCCCACAGATACGCAGTATTTT.

In its sample, this clone was seen a few times. The V and J genes are TRBV30 and TRBJ1-1; D not certain. CDR3 length: 14 residues. The germline gives CDR1 GTSNPN, CDR2 SVGIG (reference sequence). The V end lost 2 bases, the J end lost 0 bases, and 10 bases lay between the germline ends. The CDR3, as DNA: TGTGCCTGGAGTAGCGCACCGATGAACACTGAAGCTTTCTTT. Residues: CAWSSAPMNTEAFF. The full variable domain, with the rest looked up from reference TRBV30 and TRBJ1-1, is SQTIHQWPATLVQPVGSPLSLECTVEGTSNPNLYWYRQAAGRGLQLLFYSVGIGQISSEVPQNLSASRPQDRQFILSSKKLLLSDSGFYLCAWSSAPMNTEAFFGQGTRLTVV.

This clone was recorded only once. The chain recombines TRBV21-1 with TRBJ1-1. TRBV21-1 is a listed pseudogene. The CDR3 totals 15 residues. The CDR3 sequence is CASSKERVPNTEAFF. As DNA, the CDR3 is TGTGCCAGCAGCAAAGAGCGGGTGCCGAACACTGAAGCTTTCTTT.

The chain carries TRBV7-9 and TRBJ2-5; TRBD1 agrees at 9 bases. Germline CDR1 SEHNR, CDR2 FQNEAQ (reference sequence). Trimming took 5 bases from V and 2 from J; bases not matched to a gene: 3. The length of the CDR3 is 14 residues. The DNA for the CDR3 is TGTGCCAGCAGCCTACAGGGGGCGCAAGAGACCCAGTACTTC. Translating gives CASSLQGAQETQYF.

CDR3 nucleotides: TGTGCCTGGAGTGTCGGGACAGTAGCCATCTCTGGAAACACCATATATTTT. Its protein is CAWSVGTVAISGNTIYF. The V and J genes are TRBV30 and TRBJ1-3; 7 bases match TRBD1. CDR3 size: 17 residues. Per the germline V gene, CDR1 is GTSNPN and CDR2 is SVGIG (reference sequence). The V segment lost 0 bases and the J segment 0 bases; nucleotides outside the gene matches: 8.

The chain has TRBV7-2 and TRBJ2-2, with 7 bases identical to TRBD1. Germline trimming cut 7 bases from V and 2 bases from J; bases unmatched to any gene: 10. The V gene's germline CDR1 is SGHTA and CDR2 FQGNSA. This CDR3 region has 16 residues. In DNA form, the CDR3 reads TGTGCCAGCACCCCCCCTGGACAGGCAAACACCGGGGAGCTGTTTTTT. Amino acid sequence: CASTPPGQANTGELFF.

This clone has only a few counts. The rearrangement links TRBV4-1 to TRBJ1-3; D uncertain. The CDR3 covers 15 residues. The V and J ends lost 4 bases and 2 bases respectively, with 12 bases between them. In germline, CDR1 is MGHRA, CDR2 YSYEKL. The CDR3 nucleotides are TGCGCCAGCAGCCTCAGGTCCGCCGCTGGAAACACCATATATTTT. The encoded protein is CASSLRSAAGNTIYF.

This clone was observed once. The DNA of the CDR3 is TGTGCCAGCAGTCACAGGGCCACCGGGGAGCTGTTTTTT. It translates to CASSHRATGELFF. This chain connects TRBV3-1 (or the pseudogene TRBV3-2) to TRBJ2-2, with D possibly TRBD1 on 6 matching bases. Germline CDR1 and CDR2: LGHDT and YNNKEL (reference sequence). V lost 6 bases and J lost 4, with 9 bases in between. The CDR3 extends over 13 amino acids.

The V and J genes are TRBV7-3 and TRBJ2-3, with 11 bases identical to TRBD2. CDR1 SGHTA and CDR2 FQGTGA come from the germline V gene. Trimming at V came to 1 base and at J to 6 bases, leaving 6 bases not matched to a gene. The CDR3 extends over 16 amino acids. The CDR3 here is CASSLNSGGAADTQYF. CDR3 bases: TGTGCCAGCAGCTTAAATAGCGGGGGGGCGGCGGATACGCAGTATTTT.

The V gene is TRBV6-5, the J gene TRBJ1-1; D is unresolved. Germline V gene sequence: CDR1 MNHEY, CDR2 SVGAGI. CDR3 length equals 16 residues. V lost 0 bases and J lost 3, with 14 bases in between. CDR3: CASSYSISREDTEAFF. In nucleotides, the CDR3 is TGTGCCAGCAGTTACTCGATATCCCGGGAGGACACTGAAGCTTTCTTT.

The gene calls are TRBV9 and TRBJ1-1; 7 bases are shared with TRBD1. Trimming cost V 3 bases and J 0 bases; bases outside gene matches: 8. The CDR3 has 16 residues. Germline CDR1 reads SGDLS; CDR2 reads YYNGEE. CDR3 bases: TGTGCCAGCAGCGCAACACAGGGGAATCTGAACACTGAAGCTTTCTTT. Translating it yields CASSATQGNLNTEAFF.

Only one count was recorded for this clone. The chain couples TRBV7-2 to TRBJ1-6; unclear D gene. Germline-derived CDR1 and CDR2 are SGHTA and FQGNSA. Trimming took off 2 bases at V and 7 bases at J, with 9 bases between the two ends. CDR3 length equals 14 residues. The CDR3 loop reads CASSLRGFNSPLHF. CDR3 coding DNA: TGTGCCAGCAGCTTACGAGGGTTCAATTCACCCCTCCACTTT.

The rearrangement uses TRBV19 and TRBJ1-1; 9 bases are a match to TRBD1. The CDR3 contains 14 residues. CDR1 is LNHDA, CDR2 SQIVND, per germline (reference sequence). Trimming cost V 7 bases and J 5 bases; bases outside gene matches: 8. Written as DNA, the CDR3 is TGTGCCAGTATCGTCCCGGGACAGGGAACTGAAGCTTTCTTT. Translating it yields CASIVPGQGTEAFF.

The V and J genes are TRBV7-2 and TRBJ1-4; a possible D gene is TRBD1 (6 bases). CDR1 and CDR2 (germline): SGHTA, FQGNSA. The CDR3 spans 15 residues. Trimming removed 5 bases at V and 10 bases at J, with 20 bases between. CDR3: CASSPRGGVDGKLFF. In nucleotides, the CDR3 is TGTGCCAGCAGCCCTAGGGGGGGGGTCGACGGAAAACTGTTTTTT. Variable domain in full (rest from reference TRBV7-2 and TRBJ1-4): GAGVSQSPSNKVTEKGKDVELRCDPISGHTALYWYRQSLGQGLEFLIYFQGNSAPDKSGLPSDRFSAERTGGSVSTLTIQRTQQEDSAVYLCASSPRGGVDGKLFFGSGTQLSVL.

This chain connects TRBV4-3 to TRBJ1-5, with 7 bases aligning to TRBD1. With 1 base clipped from V and 15 bases from J, the junction kept 9 bases outside the gene matches. The CDR3 extends over 13 amino acids. Germline V gene sequence: CDR1 LGHNA, CDR2 YSLEER. CDR3 sequence reads: CASSQGVTGRRHF. For the CDR3, the DNA is TGCGCCAGCAGCCAAGGCGTGACAGGGCGGAGGCATTTT.

The genes are TRBV6-6 and TRBJ1-1; TRBD1 matches 7 bases. V gave up 2 bases and J gave up 1 base; unmatched junction bases: 4. The germline CDR1 and CDR2 sequences are MNHNY and SVGAGI (reference sequence). This CDR3 spans 15 amino acids. CDR3 DNA sequence: TGTGCCAGCAGTTACCGACAGGGCCCGAACACTGAAGCTTTCTTT. Residues: CASSYRQGPNTEAFF.

This clone was recorded only once. The gene calls are TRBV6-2 or TRBV6-3 and TRBJ2-7; weak D call: TRBD2 (5 bases). Germline assignment: CDR1 MNHEY and CDR2 SVGEGT. The V end lost 0 bases, the J end lost 6 bases, and 12 bases lay between the germline ends. The CDR3 has 14 residues. CDR3 sequence (DNA): TGTGCCAGCAGTTACTCGATGGGTAGCGCCGAGCAGTACTTC. Amino acids: CASSYSMGSAEQYF.

The chain recombines TRBV7-9 with TRBJ1-1; D is possibly TRBD1 (5 bases). This CDR3 is built from 13 residues. Trimming removed 0 bases at V and 8 bases at J, with 10 bases between. The V gene's germline CDR1 is SEHNR and CDR2 FQNEAQ (reference sequence). The CDR3 reads CASSLAVGQEAFF. CDR3 bases: TGTGCCAGCAGCTTAGCTGTGGGGCAAGAAGCTTTCTTT.